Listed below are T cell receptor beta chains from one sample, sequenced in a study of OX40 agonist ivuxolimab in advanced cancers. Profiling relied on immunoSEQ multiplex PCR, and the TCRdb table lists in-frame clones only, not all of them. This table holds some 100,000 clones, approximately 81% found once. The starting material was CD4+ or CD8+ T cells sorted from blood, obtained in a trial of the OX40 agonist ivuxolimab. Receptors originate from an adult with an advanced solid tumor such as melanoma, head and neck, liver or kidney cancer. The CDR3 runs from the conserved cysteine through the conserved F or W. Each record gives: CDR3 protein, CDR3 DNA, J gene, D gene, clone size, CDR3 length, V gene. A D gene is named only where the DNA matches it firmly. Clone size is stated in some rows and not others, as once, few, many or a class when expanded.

CDR3: CASSIDQPRKTQYF
DNA: TGTGCCAGTAGTATAGATCAACCTCGGAAGACCCAGTACTTC
J: TRBJ2-5
D: .
size: .
length: 14
V: TRBV19

CDR3: CASSPDTRNQPQHF
DNA: TGTGCCAGCTCACCGGACACCCGCAATCAGCCCCAGCATTTT
J: TRBJ1-5
D: .
size: .
length: 14
V: TRBV18

CDR3: CASSFLGGKLAKNIQYF
DNA: TGTGCCAGCAGTTTTTTAGGGGGGAAACTAGCCAAAAACATTCAGTACTTC
J: TRBJ2-4
D: .
size: .
length: 17
V: TRBV28

CDR3: CASSTRGTGAYNEQFF
DNA: TGTGCCAGCAGCACCCGCGGGACAGGGGCGTACAATGAGCAGTTCTTC
J: TRBJ2-1
D: TRBD1
size: .
length: 16
V: TRBV9

CDR3: CASSPGPPKPQHF
DNA: TGTGCCAGCAGTCCCGGGCCCCCGAAGCCCCAGCATTTT
J: TRBJ1-5
D: .
size: many
length: 13
V: TRBV6-1

CDR3: CASSEAGRGGELFF
DNA: TGCGCCAGCAGTGAGGCGGGGCGGGGCGGGGAGCTGTTTTTT
J: TRBJ2-2
D: .
size: .
length: 14
V: TRBV10-1

CDR3: CASSRENYGYTF
DNA: TGTGCCAGCAGCAGGGAGAACTATGGCTACACCTTC
J: TRBJ1-2
D: .
size: .
length: 12
V: TRBV7-2

CDR3: CASRPERVGTRREYF
DNA: TGTGCCAGCAGGCCGGAGAGAGTCGGGACCCGCCGGGAGTATTTT
J: TRBJ2-3
D: .
size: once
length: 15
V: TRBV6-1

CDR3: CASSQGRPPKTYGYTF
DNA: TGTGCCAGCAGCCAAGGTCGGCCTCCGAAGACCTATGGCTACACCTTC
J: TRBJ1-2
D: .
size: .
length: 16
V: TRBV14

CDR3: CASSLVSTDTQYF
DNA: TGTGCCAGCAGCCTCGTTAGCACAGATACGCAGTATTTT
J: TRBJ2-3
D: .
size: .
length: 13
V: TRBV6-5

CDR3: CASSLDPKGGELFF
DNA: TGTGCCAGCAGCTTAGACCCGAAAGGGGGGGAGCTGTTTTTT
J: TRBJ2-2
D: .
size: .
length: 14
V: TRBV7-3

CDR3: CASSQRGGEAFF
DNA: TGTGCCAGCAGCCAAAGGGGGGGTGAAGCTTTCTTT
J: TRBJ1-1
D: .
size: .
length: 12
V: TRBV4-2

CDR3: CATTQGRTYNEQFF
DNA: TGTGCCACCACACAGGGTAGGACCTACAATGAGCAGTTCTTC
J: TRBJ2-1
D: .
size: .
length: 14
V: TRBV19

CDR3: CASSVVGGSPNYGYTF
DNA: TGTGCCAGCAGCGTAGTGGGTGGCAGCCCTAACTATGGCTACACCTTC
J: TRBJ1-2
D: .
size: .
length: 16
V: TRBV9

CDR3: CASSYRDSNYGYTF
DNA: TGTGCCAGCAGTTACCGGGACAGTAACTATGGCTACACCTTC
J: TRBJ1-2
D: TRBD1
size: once
length: 14
V: TRBV6-5

CDR3: CASSLGTETTYEQYF
DNA: TGTGCCAGCAGCTTGGGGACAGAAACCACCTACGAGCAGTACTTC
J: TRBJ2-7
D: TRBD1
size: .
length: 15
V: TRBV7-8

CDR3: CASSVLVSEETQYF
DNA: TGTGCCAGTAGTGTCCTAGTTTCGGAGGAGACCCAGTACTTC
J: TRBJ2-5
D: .
size: .
length: 14
V: TRBV19

CDR3: CASSASGITDTQYF
DNA: TGCGCCAGCAGTGCTTCAGGGATCACAGATACGCAGTATTTT
J: TRBJ2-3
D: .
size: .
length: 14
V: TRBV10-2

CDR3: CASSSSRDPNGYTF
DNA: TGTGCCAGCAGTTCGAGCAGGGATCCAAATGGCTACACCTTC
J: TRBJ1-2
D: .
size: .
length: 14
V: TRBV6-6

CDR3: CASRLAGTLQETQYF
DNA: TGTGCCAGCAGGCTGGCGGGGACCCTCCAAGAGACCCAGTACTTC
J: TRBJ2-5
D: .
size: .
length: 15
V: TRBV7-2

CDR3: CASRSADSDNSPLHF
DNA: TGTGCCAGCAGGTCAGCCGATAGCGATAATTCACCCCTCCACTTT
J: TRBJ1-6
D: .
size: .
length: 15
V: TRBV5-8

CDR3: CASRDQLAEAFF
DNA: TGTGCCAGCAGGGACCAGTTGGCTGAAGCTTTCTTT
J: TRBJ1-1
D: .
size: few
length: 12
V: TRBV6-5

CDR3: CSVHNGGDTEAFF
DNA: TGCAGCGTTCACAACGGCGGGGACACTGAAGCTTTCTTT
J: TRBJ1-1
D: .
size: .
length: 13
V: TRBV29-1

CDR3: CASSLVLSSYEQYF
DNA: TGTGCCAGCAGTTTAGTCTTGTCCTCCTACGAGCAGTACTTC
J: TRBJ2-7
D: .
size: .
length: 14
V: TRBV28

CDR3: CASSRETTGSYEQYF
DNA: TGTGCCAGCAGTAGAGAGACGACGGGATCCTACGAGCAGTACTTC
J: TRBJ2-7
D: .
size: .
length: 15
V: TRBV27

CDR3: CSALDRSNTGELFF
DNA: TGCAGCGCACTGGACAGAAGTAACACCGGGGAGCTGTTTTTT
J: TRBJ2-2
D: .
size: few
length: 14
V: TRBV29-1

CDR3: CASSDSGYYGYTF
DNA: TGTGCCAGCAGTGACTCCGGATACTATGGCTACACCTTC
J: TRBJ1-2
D: .
size: .
length: 13
V: TRBV6-6